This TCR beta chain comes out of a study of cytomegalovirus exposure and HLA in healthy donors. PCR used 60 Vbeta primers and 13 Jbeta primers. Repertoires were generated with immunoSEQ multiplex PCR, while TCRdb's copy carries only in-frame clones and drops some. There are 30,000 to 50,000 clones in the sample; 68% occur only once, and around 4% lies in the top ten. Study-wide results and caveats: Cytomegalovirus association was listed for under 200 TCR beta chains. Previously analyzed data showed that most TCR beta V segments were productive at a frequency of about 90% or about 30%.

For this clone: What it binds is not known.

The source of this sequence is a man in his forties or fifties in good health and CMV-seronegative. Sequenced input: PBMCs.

CDR3 sequence (DNA): TGTGCCAGCCAAGGGACACTTAACACCGGGGAGCTGTTTTTT. Amino acid sequence: CASQGTLNTGELFF. The chain combines TRBV19 with TRBJ2-2, with a possible D match to TRBD1 (6 bases). V was trimmed by 9 bases and J by 2 bases, leaving 13 bases between them. Germline assignment: CDR1 LNHDA and CDR2 SQIVND (reference sequence). This CDR3 is built from 14 residues.